Listed here is a single TCR beta chain. Its antigen is currently unknown. Germline is not matched at one junction end, which may reflect a read error. These data come from a study of cytomegalovirus exposure and HLA in healthy donors. Study results and limitations: A classifier reportedly called cytomegalovirus status with high sensitivity and specificity. An apparent linkage of common viral pathogens to several of the most significant clusters emerged in a later analysis.

Primers included in the PCR were 60 Vbeta and 13 Jbeta primers. Produced via immunoSEQ multiplex PCR; TCRdb's table is partial and in-frame only. The sample records 140,000 or so clones, about 80% being singletons. This receptor was taken from a man between 40 and 49 years old in good health and CMV-seronegative. The material sequenced was PBMCs.

Here the CDR3 DNA reads TGTGCCAGCAGTTTTATGGCCGAGAGACAGGGTACCCCTCACTTC. Residues: CASSFMAERQGTPHF. V usage is TRBV28 and J usage is TRBJ2-7; 7 bases match TRBD1. The CDR3 has 15 residues. Germline V gene data show CDR1 as MDHEN and CDR2 as SYDVKM. The full variable domain, its missing parts supplied by reference TRBV28 and TRBJ2-7, is DVKVTQSSRYLVKRTGEKVFLECVQDMDHENMFWYRQDPGLGLRLIYFSYDVKMKEKGDIPEGYSVSREKKERFSLILESASTNQTSMYLCASSFMAERQGTPHFGPGTRLTVT.